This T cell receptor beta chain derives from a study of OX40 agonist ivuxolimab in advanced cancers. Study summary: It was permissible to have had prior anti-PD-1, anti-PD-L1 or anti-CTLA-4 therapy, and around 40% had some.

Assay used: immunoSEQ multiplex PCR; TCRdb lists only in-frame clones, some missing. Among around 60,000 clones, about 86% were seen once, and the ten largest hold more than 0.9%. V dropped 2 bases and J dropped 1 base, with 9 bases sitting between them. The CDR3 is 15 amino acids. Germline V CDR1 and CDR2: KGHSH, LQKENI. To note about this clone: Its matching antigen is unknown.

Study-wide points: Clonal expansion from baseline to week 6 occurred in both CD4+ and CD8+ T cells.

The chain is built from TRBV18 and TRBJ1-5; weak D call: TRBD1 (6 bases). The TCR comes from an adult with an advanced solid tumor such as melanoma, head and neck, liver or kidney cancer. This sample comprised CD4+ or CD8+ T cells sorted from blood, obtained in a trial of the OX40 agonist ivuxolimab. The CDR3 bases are TGTGCCAGCTCACCAGGGGGCTCGAGCAATCAGCCCCAGCATTTT. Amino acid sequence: CASSPGGSSNQPQHF.